The clone carrying this TCR beta chain was detected a few times. Its antigen is undetermined. Trimming shortened V by 3 bases and J by 3 bases, and 12 bases separated the two germline ends. CDR1 is SGHKS and CDR2 is YYEKEE in the germline V gene (reference sequence). The CDR3 is made up of 15 amino acids. The data were taken from a study of T cell repertoires in cytomegalovirus infection. Study-level background: Indicated by public TCR beta signatures were CMV infection and matching HLA type. Whole-study results and caveats: Cumulative public TCR beta family frequency identified CMV carriers with the relevant HLA. HLA-C-restricted CMV clonotypes gave the most frequent clonotype in two of eight donors.

TCRdb analysed the reads with MiXCR anew, one entry per CDR3 protein. The sample has about 190,000 distinct CDR3 sequences; approximately 9.6% are singletons. Sequencing was done on a sample of PBMCs. The rearrangement uses TRBV5-5 and TRBJ2-2, with D possibly TRBD1 on 5 matching bases. The clonotype comes from a human donor in good health (CMV status not recorded). Some clones in this sample may be carry-over from other donors' samples. CDR3 sequence reads: CASSSDLRDTGELFF. As DNA, the CDR3 is TGTGCCAGCAGCTCGGACCTCAGGGACACCGGGGAGCTGTTTTTT.